These 20 T cell receptor beta chains were sequenced from one sample in a study of identical twins. TCRdb analysed the 5' RACE reads with MiXCR anew, one entry per CDR3 protein. The repertoire includes around 960,000 distinct CDR3 sequences, 12% of them detected once, and about 1.5% sits in the top ten. This same sample was also part of a study on yellow fever vaccine responses in identical twins.

The source material was PBMCs. The source is a woman aged 18-29 years in good health.

This clonotype came up a few times. The rearrangement uses TRBV20-1 and TRBJ2-3; a weak D match, TRBD1 (6 bases). Germline V gives CDR1 DFQATT, CDR2 SNEGSKA (reference sequence). The CDR3 extends over 15 amino acids. V dropped 4 bases and J dropped 4 bases, with 18 bases sitting between them. CDR3 in amino acids: CSATMLGAGADTQYF. As DNA, the CDR3 is TGCAGTGCTACAATGTTGGGGGCAGGCGCAGATACGCAGTATTTT.

This clonotype was counted at least ten times. The rearrangement links TRBV6-5 to TRBJ2-7; TRBD1 or TRBD2 may be the D gene (6 bases each). The CDR3 consists of 13 residues. Trimming left V 2 bases short and J 9 bases short, with 14 bases between. Germline-derived CDR1 and CDR2 are MNHEY and SVGAGI. In DNA form, the CDR3 reads TGTGCCAGCAGTTACGACAGGTTCGGGGGGCAGTACTTC. This translates into CASSYDRFGGQYF.

This clonotype was detected only a few times. The chain is built from TRBV6-1 and TRBJ2-2, with a tentative D call TRBD2 (5 bases). The CDR3 consists of 15 residues. Germline V gene lookup returns CDR1 MNHNS and CDR2 SASEGT. V lost 6 bases, J lost 7 bases, and 18 bases lay in between. The CDR3 nucleotides are TGTGCCAGCAGGGAGGCAGGAACGATAAGCGGGGAGCTGTTTTTT. Its translation: CASREAGTISGELFF.

The table lists this clonotype with many counts. V is TRBV28 and J is TRBJ2-2; TRBD1 matches 10 bases. Germline V gene sequence: CDR1 MDHEN, CDR2 SYDVKM. The CDR3 totals 15 residues. V was pared by 6 bases and J by 6 bases, with 7 bases of the junction left unmatched. CDR3 region: CASSRDRGGPGELFF. DNA for the CDR3: TGTGCCAGCAGCCGGGACAGGGGTGGCCCCGGGGAGCTGTTTTTT.

The V call is TRBV3-1, the J call TRBJ2-1, with 10 positions matching TRBD2. Germline V gene data show CDR1 as LGHDT and CDR2 as YNNKEL (reference sequence). The CDR3 is 14 amino acids. The J segment lost 6 bases and the V segment lost 5 bases, leaving 4 bases of the junction unmatched. The CDR3 loop is CASSTAGGLNEQFF. The CDR3 nucleotides are TGTGCCAGCAGCACAGCGGGAGGGCTCAATGAGCAGTTCTTC.

This CDR3 is CASSQYVGSGNEQFF. In DNA, the CDR3 is TGTGCCAGCAGCCAATACGTTGGAAGCGGCAATGAGCAGTTCTTC. The chain carries TRBV14 and TRBJ2-1, with D possibly being TRBD2 (5 bases). Between the trimmed V and J ends, which lost 2 bases and 6 bases, there was a span of 14 bases. This CDR3 is built from 15 residues. Germline CDR1 SGHDN, CDR2 FVKESK.

In its sample, this clonotype was seen many times. The chain recombines TRBV10-3 with TRBJ2-7; D remains ambiguous. CDR1 and CDR2 from the germline V gene are ENHRY and SYGVKD. V lost 0 bases, J lost 2 bases, and 8 bases lay in between. The CDR3 covers 14 residues. In DNA form, the CDR3 reads TGTGCCATCAGTGAGTCACAGCCCCCCTACGAGCAGTACGTC. Translated, it gives CAISESQPPYEQYV.

There are a few counts of this clonotype. The V gene is TRBV12-5, the J gene TRBJ2-3; 12 bases line up with TRBD2. V lost 4 bases to trimming and J lost 0 bases; unmatched junction nucleotides: 8. The CDR3 extends over 18 amino acids. Germline V gives CDR1 LGHNT, CDR2 FRNRAP. The CDR3 sequence is CASGSPTGLAGSTDTQYF. The CDR3 nucleotides read TGTGCTAGTGGTTCACCCACTGGACTAGCGGGAAGCACAGATACGCAGTATTTT. Variable domain in full (rest from reference TRBV12-5 and TRBJ2-3): DARVTQTPRHKVTEMGQEVTMRCQPILGHNTVFWYRQTMMQGLELLAYFRNRAPLDDSGMPKDRFSAEMPDATLATLKIQPSEPRDSAVYFCASGSPTGLAGSTDTQYFGPGTRLTVL.

This clonotype was seen a handful of times. The rearrangement joins TRBV5-1 to TRBJ1-1; tentative D call: TRBD1 (6 bases). The CDR3 covers 14 residues. Trimming left V 1 base short and J 6 bases short, with 13 bases between. Germline V lookup: CDR1 SGHRS, CDR2 YFSETQ. The CDR3 DNA reads as TGCGCCAGCAGCTTGATGCAGGGGACGGCTGAAGCTTTCTTT. It codes for CASSLMQGTAEAFF. Based on the CDR3 plus reference TRBV5-1 and TRBJ1-1, the full variable domain is KAGVTQTPRYLIKTRGQQVTLSCSPISGHRSVSWYQQTPGQGLQFLFEYFSETQRNKGNFPGRFSGRQFSNSRSEMNVSTLELGDSALYLCASSLMQGTAEAFFGQGTRLTVV.

The J gene is TRBJ1-6, the V gene TRBV20-1; possibly TRBD1 for D (6 bases). From germline, CDR1 is DFQATT and CDR2 SNEGSKA (reference sequence). The ends were cut back, 3 bases at V and 9 bases at J, with 15 bases in the middle. The CDR3 has 14 amino acids. The CDR3 reads CSASKVTGSSPLHF. The CDR3 DNA sequence: TGCAGTGCTAGTAAGGTTACAGGGAGTTCACCCCTCCACTTT.

The sample holds many counts of this clonotype. The V call is TRBV6-6, the J call TRBJ2-1, with D unclear. This CDR3 has 11 amino acids. V was trimmed by 2 bases and J by 8 bases, leaving 4 bases between them. Germline V gene data show CDR1 as MNHNY and CDR2 as SVGAGI (reference sequence). CDR3 nucleotide sequence: TGTGCCAGCAGTTACGGCGATGAGCAGTTCTTC. Translating gives CASSYGDEQFF.

The V gene is TRBV5-1, the J gene TRBJ2-1; TRBD2 agrees at 11 bases. There are 19 residues in the CDR3. Germline lookup yields CDR1 SGHRS and CDR2 YFSETQ. V was clipped by 3 bases and J by 0 bases; unmatched bases: 11. The CDR3 is CASSSYKTSGASSYNEQFF. CDR3 bases: TGCGCCAGCAGCTCCTATAAGACTAGCGGGGCTAGCTCCTACAATGAGCAGTTCTTC.

This chain connects TRBV6-2 or TRBV6-3 to TRBJ2-6; TRBD1 is a possible D gene (5 bases). The CDR3 spans 17 residues. Germline assignment: CDR1 MNHEY and CDR2 SVGEGT. V shed 7 bases and J shed 0 bases, with 16 bases lying between them. This chain's CDR3 is CASKHHRNRSGANVLTF. In DNA, the CDR3 is TGTGCCAGCAAACACCACAGGAACCGCTCTGGGGCCAACGTCCTGACTTTC.

The J gene is TRBJ2-5, the V gene TRBV20-1, with TRBD2 identical over 7 bases. After removal of 0 bases from V and 4 bases from J, the junction contained 8 bases not matched to a gene. This CDR3 has 15 residues. The germline gives CDR1 DFQATT, CDR2 SNEGSKA (reference sequence). This CDR3 reads CSARDLEGTTETQYF. CDR3 bases: TGCAGTGCTAGAGATCTTGAGGGGACTACAGAGACCCAGTACTTC.

The chain recombines TRBV18 with TRBJ2-1; TRBD2 agrees at 8 bases. Germline CDR1 is KGHSH and CDR2 is LQKENI. J was trimmed by 5 bases and V by 0 bases; bases with no gene match: 3. The CDR3 spans 15 residues. This chain's CDR3 is CASSPPGLGNNEQFF. Here the CDR3 DNA reads TGTGCCAGCTCACCACCGGGACTAGGGAACAATGAGCAGTTCTTC. Full variable domain (outside the CDR3, taken from reference TRBV18 and TRBJ2-1): NAGVMQNPRHLVRRRGQEARLRCSPMKGHSHVYWYRQLPEEGLKFMVYLQKENIIDESGMPKERFSAEFPKEGPSILRIQQVVRGDSAAYFCASSPPGLGNNEQFFGPGTRLTVL.

This sequence joins TRBV12-3 or TRBV12-4 and TRBJ2-1, with D perhaps given as TRBD1 or TRBD2 (5 bases each). The CDR3 covers 14 residues. Trimming cost V 5 bases and J 5 bases, with 13 bases left between them. In DNA form, the CDR3 reads TGTGCCAGCAGTGGACTGGGGCCCCACAATGAGCAGTTCTTC. Protein: CASSGLGPHNEQFF.

This clonotype was observed a handful of times. CDR3 amino acids: CASGGTGLYNEQFF. For the CDR3, the DNA is TGTGCCAGCGGCGGGACAGGCTTATACAATGAGCAGTTCTTC. The V call is TRBV7-6, the J call TRBJ2-1, with 8 positions matching TRBD1. Germline V gene lookup returns CDR1 SGHVS and CDR2 FNYEAQ. This CDR3 has 14 amino acids. Trimming cost V 8 bases and J 4 bases; bases outside gene matches: 7.

CDR3: CASRESASTDTQYF. CDR3 coding DNA: TGTGCCAGCAGGGAAAGTGCGAGCACAGATACGCAGTATTTT. The chain is built from TRBV6-4 and TRBJ2-3; D is uncertain. Germline V lookup: CDR1 MRHNA, CDR2 SNTAGT. CDR3 length equals 14 residues. V dropped 6 bases and J dropped 0 bases, with 10 bases sitting between them.

The chain joins TRBV27 to TRBJ2-7; TRBD2 agrees at 12 bases. The germline CDR1 and CDR2 sequences are MNHEY and SMNVEV (reference sequence). V shed 8 bases and J 5 bases; nucleotides not matched to a gene: 10. The CDR3 sequence is 15 residues long. CDR3 nucleotide sequence: TGTGCCAGCCACTCGGCTAGCGGGAGGGTTGACGAGCAGTACTTC. Translating it yields CASHSASGRVDEQYF.

This clonotype was picked up many times. The chain uses TRBV27 and TRBJ2-1; D not certain. CDR3 size: 15 residues. Germline CDR1 MNHEY, CDR2 SMNVEV (reference sequence). V was cut by 6 bases and J by 2 bases, with 14 bases left in between. The chain's CDR3 is CASRNSFLTYNEQFF. CDR3 coding DNA: TGTGCCAGCAGGAATAGTTTTCTCACCTACAATGAGCAGTTCTTC.